This T cell receptor (beta chain) was documented in a study of blood T cell repertoires in COVID-19. V shed 4 bases and J shed 3 bases, with 10 bases lying between them. Germline CDR1 is SGHRS and CDR2 is YFSETQ. This CDR3 has 14 residues. The protocol was immunoSEQ multiplex PCR, while the TCRdb copy is restricted to in-frame clones and leaves out a portion. Of about 100,000 clones detected, about 80% appear once; the ten largest clones hold approximately 4.3%. The sample taken for sequencing was peripheral blood. The rearrangement links TRBV5-1 to TRBJ1-4; possibly TRBD1 for D (6 bases). This sequence was found in a man aged 65 to 79 with acute or convalescent COVID-19. CDR3 sequence reads: CASSVGQSNEKLFF. The CDR3 DNA is TGCGCCAGCAGCGTCGGACAGTCTAATGAAAAACTGTTTTTT.